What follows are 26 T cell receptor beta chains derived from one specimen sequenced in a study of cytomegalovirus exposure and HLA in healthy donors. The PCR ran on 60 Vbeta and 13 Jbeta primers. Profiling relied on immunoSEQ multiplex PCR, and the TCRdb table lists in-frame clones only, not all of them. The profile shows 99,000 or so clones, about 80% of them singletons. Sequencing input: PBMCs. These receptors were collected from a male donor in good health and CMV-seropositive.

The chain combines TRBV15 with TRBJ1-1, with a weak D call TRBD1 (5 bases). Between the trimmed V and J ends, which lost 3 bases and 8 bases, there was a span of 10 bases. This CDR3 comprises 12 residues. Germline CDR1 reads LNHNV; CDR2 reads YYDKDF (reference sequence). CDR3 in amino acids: CATSREGLEAFF. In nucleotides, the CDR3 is TGTGCCACCAGCAGGGAGGGACTCGAAGCTTTCTTT.

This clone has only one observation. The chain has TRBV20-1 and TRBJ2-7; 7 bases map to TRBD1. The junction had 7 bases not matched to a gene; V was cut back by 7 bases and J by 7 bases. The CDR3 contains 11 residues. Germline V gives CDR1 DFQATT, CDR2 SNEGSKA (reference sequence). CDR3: CSGDSLGEQYF. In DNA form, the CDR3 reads TGCAGTGGGGACAGTCTAGGAGAGCAGTACTTC.

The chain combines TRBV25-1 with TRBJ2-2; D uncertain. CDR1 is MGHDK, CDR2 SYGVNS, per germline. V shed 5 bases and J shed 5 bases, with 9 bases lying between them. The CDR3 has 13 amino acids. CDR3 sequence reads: CASSPPVTGELFF. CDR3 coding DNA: TGTGCCAGCAGTCCACCGGTAACCGGGGAGCTGTTTTTT.

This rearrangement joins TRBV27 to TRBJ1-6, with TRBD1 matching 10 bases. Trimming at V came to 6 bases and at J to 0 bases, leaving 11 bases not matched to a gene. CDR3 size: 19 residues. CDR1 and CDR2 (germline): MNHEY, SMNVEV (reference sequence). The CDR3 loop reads CASSPKPGQGISYNSPLHF. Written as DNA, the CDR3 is TGTGCCAGCAGCCCAAAGCCGGGACAGGGGATCTCCTATAATTCACCCCTCCACTTT.

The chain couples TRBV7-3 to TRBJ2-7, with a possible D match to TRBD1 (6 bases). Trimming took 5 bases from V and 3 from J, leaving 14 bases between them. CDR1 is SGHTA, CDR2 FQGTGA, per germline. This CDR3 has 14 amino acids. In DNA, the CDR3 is TGTGCCAGCAGCCGCAGCGGACAGTACTACGAGCAGTACTTC. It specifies CASSRSGQYYEQYF.

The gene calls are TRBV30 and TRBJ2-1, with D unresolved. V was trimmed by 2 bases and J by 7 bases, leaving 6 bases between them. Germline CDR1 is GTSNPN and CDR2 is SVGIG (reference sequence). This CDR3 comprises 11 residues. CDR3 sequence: CAWSWRNEQFF. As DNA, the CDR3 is TGTGCCTGGAGTTGGCGGAATGAGCAGTTCTTC.

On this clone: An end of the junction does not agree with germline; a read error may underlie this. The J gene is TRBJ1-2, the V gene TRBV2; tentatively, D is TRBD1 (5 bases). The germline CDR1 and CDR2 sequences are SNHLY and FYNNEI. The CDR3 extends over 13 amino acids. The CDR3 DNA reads TGTGCCAGCAGCGAAGACAGTAGCTATGGCTACACCTTC. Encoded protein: CASSEDSSYGYTF.

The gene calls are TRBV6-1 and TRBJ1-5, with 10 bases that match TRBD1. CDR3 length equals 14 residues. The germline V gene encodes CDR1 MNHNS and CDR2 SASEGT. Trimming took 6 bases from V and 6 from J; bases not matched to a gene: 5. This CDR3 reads CASSKDRGGQPQHF. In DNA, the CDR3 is TGTGCCAGCAGCAAGGACAGGGGGGGTCAGCCCCAGCATTTT.

In DNA, the CDR3 is TGTGCCAGCAGCCCGGGGACAGAGTATGGCTACACCTTC. It encodes CASSPGTEYGYTF. The chain is built from TRBV7-3 and TRBJ1-2; 7 bases map to TRBD1. Germline-derived CDR1 and CDR2 are SGHTA and FQGTGA. The CDR3 has 13 residues. Trimming took 5 bases from V and 5 from J; bases not matched to a gene: 5.

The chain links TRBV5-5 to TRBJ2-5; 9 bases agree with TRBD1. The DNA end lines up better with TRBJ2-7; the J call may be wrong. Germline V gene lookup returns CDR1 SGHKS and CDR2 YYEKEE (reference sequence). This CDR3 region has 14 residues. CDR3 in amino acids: CASSPDRGPYEQYF. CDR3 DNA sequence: TGTGCCAGCAGCCCGGACAGGGGTCCCTACGAGCAGTACTTC.

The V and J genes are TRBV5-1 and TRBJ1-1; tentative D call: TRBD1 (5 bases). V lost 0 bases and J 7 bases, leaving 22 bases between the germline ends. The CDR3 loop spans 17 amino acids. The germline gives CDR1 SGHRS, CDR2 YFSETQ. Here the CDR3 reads CASSLVGTYLSSGEAFF. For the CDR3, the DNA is TGCGCCAGCAGCTTGGTAGGGACTTATTTAAGTTCGGGTGAAGCTTTCTTT.

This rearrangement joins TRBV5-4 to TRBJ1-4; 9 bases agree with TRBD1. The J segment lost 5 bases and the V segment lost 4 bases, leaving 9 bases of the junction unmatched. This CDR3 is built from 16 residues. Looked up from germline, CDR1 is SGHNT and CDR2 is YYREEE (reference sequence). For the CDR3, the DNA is TGTGCCAGCAGCGACACAGGGGGCGCGTGGAATGAAAAACTGTTTTTT. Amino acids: CASSDTGGAWNEKLFF. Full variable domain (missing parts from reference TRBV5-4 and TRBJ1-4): ETGVTQSPTHLIKTRGQQVTLRCSSQSGHNTVSWYQQALGQGPQFIFQYYREEENGRGNFPPRFSGLQFPNYSSELNVNALELDDSALYLCASSDTGGAWNEKLFFGSGTQLSVL.

The CDR3 sequence is CASSATGQVEQFF. The CDR3 DNA reads as TGCGCCAGCAGCGCTACTGGACAGGTTGAGCAGTTCTTC. This chain joins TRBV4-1 and TRBJ2-1, with 7 bases aligning to TRBD1. The length of the CDR3 is 13 residues. Germline CDR1 and CDR2: MGHRA and YSYEKL. The junction had 7 bases not matched to a gene; V was cut back by 5 bases and J by 9 bases.

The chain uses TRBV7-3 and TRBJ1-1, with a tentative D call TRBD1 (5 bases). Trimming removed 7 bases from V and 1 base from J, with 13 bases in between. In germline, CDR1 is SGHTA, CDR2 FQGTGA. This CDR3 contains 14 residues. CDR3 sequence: CASTEGAGNTEAFF. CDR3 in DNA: TGTGCCAGCACCGAAGGGGCAGGGAACACTGAAGCTTTCTTT.

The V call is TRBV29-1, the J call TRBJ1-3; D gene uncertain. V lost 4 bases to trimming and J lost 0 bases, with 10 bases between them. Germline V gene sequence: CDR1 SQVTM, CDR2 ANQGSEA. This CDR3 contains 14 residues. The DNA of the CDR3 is TGCAGCGTTGTGGAGGGTCTCTCTGGAAACACCATATATTTT. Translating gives CSVVEGLSGNTIYF.

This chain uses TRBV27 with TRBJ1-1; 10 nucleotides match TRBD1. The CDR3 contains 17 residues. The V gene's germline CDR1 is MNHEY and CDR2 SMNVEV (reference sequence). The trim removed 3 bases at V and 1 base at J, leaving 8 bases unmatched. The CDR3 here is CASSFLDRGLANTEAFF. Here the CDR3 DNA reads TGTGCCAGCAGTTTCCTTGACAGGGGGCTTGCGAACACTGAAGCTTTCTTT.

The CDR3 DNA sequence: TGTGCCACCCGGGACAGGGTTAGCAATCAGCCCCAGCATTTT. This gives the protein CATRDRVSNQPQHF. V and J are TRBV19 and TRBJ1-5; TRBD1 matches at 9 bases. Per germline, CDR1 LNHDA and CDR2 SQIVND (reference sequence). The V gene end was trimmed by 10 bases and the J gene end by 0 bases; junction bases not matched to a gene: 4. The CDR3 is 14 amino acids.

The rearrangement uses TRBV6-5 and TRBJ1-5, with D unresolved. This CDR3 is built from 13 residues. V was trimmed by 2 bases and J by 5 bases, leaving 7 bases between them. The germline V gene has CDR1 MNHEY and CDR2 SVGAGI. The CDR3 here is CASSYGEDQPQHF. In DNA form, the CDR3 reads TGTGCCAGCAGTTACGGGGAGGATCAGCCCCAGCATTTT.

The CDR3 DNA is TGCGCCAGCAGCCAAGATCGCGTCTGGAACTATGGCTACACCTTC. Encoded protein: CASSQDRVWNYGYTF. The V gene is TRBV4-1, the J gene TRBJ1-2; the D is unclear. The CDR3 loop spans 15 amino acids. CDR1 is MGHRA and CDR2 is YSYEKL in the germline V gene. Trimming took 0 bases from V and 2 from J, leaving 10 bases between them.

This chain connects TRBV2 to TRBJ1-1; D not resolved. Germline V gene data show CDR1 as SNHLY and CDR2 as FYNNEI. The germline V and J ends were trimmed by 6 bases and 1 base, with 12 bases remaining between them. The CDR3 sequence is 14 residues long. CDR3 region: CASSRDLQNTEAFF. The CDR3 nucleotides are TGTGCCAGCAGCCGGGATTTACAGAACACTGAAGCTTTCTTT.

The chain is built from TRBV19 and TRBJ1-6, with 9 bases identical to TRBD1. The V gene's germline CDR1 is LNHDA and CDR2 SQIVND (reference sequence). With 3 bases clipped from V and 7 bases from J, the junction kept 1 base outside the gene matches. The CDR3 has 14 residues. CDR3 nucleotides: TGTGCCAGTAGTATCACAGGGGGCAATTCACCCCTCCACTTT. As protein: CASSITGGNSPLHF.

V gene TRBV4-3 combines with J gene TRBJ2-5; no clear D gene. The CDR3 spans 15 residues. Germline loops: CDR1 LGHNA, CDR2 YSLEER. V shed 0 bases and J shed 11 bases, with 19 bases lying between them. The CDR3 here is CASSQERRRGAEQYF. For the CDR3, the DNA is TGCGCCAGCAGCCAAGAAAGGCGGCGCGGTGCGGAGCAGTACTTC.

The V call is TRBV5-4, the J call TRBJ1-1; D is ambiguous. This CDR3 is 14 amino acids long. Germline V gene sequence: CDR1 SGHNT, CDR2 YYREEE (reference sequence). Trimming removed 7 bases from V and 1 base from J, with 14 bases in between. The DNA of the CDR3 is TGTGCCAGCCGAGATCCGGGAAAGAACACTGAAGCTTTCTTT. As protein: CASRDPGKNTEAFF.

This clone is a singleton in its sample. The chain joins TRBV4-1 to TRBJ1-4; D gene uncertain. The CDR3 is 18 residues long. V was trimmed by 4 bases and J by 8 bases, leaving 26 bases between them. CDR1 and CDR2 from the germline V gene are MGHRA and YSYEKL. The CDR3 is CASSPNSRGRLLWEKLFF. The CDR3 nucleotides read TGCGCCAGCAGCCCCAACTCAAGAGGGCGGCTACTTTGGGAAAAACTGTTTTTT.

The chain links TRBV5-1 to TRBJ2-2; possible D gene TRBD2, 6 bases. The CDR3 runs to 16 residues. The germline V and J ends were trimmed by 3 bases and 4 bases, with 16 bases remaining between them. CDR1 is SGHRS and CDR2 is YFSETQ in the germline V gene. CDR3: CASSWGEASVTGELFF. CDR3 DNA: TGCGCCAGCAGCTGGGGGGAGGCCTCGGTCACCGGGGAGCTGTTTTTT.

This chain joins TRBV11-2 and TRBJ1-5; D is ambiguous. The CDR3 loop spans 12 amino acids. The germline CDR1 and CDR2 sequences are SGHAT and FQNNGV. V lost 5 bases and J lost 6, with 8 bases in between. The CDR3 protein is CASSHRGQPQHF. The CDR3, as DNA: TGTGCCAGCAGCCACCGAGGTCAGCCCCAGCATTTT.